This entry lists 16 T cell receptor beta chains sequenced from one sample in a study of type 1 regulatory T cells. TCRdb itself ran the reads through MiXCR, one entry per CDR3 protein. The data show 80,000 to 100,000 distinct CDR3 sequences, around a third seen once. The sequenced sample was CD4+ T cells, either the whole sample or a sorted fraction (not recorded which). Receptors were obtained from a human donor in good health.

The chain couples TRBV5-1 to TRBJ2-5, with D perhaps matching TRBD1 (5 bases). The CDR3 is made up of 13 amino acids. The ends were cut back, 2 bases at V and 2 bases at J, with 7 bases in the middle. In germline, CDR1 is SGHRS, CDR2 YFSETQ. Written as DNA, the CDR3 is TGCGCCAGCAGCTTTGCAGGGCAAGAGACCCAGTACTTC. Protein sequence: CASSFAGQETQYF.

This clonotype was observed a handful of times. The chain has TRBV10-3 and TRBJ1-1; D uncertain. CDR1 ENHRY and CDR2 SYGVKD come from the germline V gene. V was pared by 3 bases and J by 8 bases, with 13 bases between. The CDR3 has 13 amino acids. CDR3 coding DNA: TGTGCCATCAGTGATCGCGGGGATGAAGAAGCTTTCTTT. Residues: CAISDRGDEEAFF.

This clonotype was counted between two and nine times. This sequence joins TRBV6-6 and TRBJ2-1; 11 nucleotides align to TRBD2. CDR1 MNHNY and CDR2 SVGAGI come from the germline V gene (reference sequence). The V and J ends lost 2 bases and 0 bases, in that order; junction bases with no gene match: 15. This CDR3 contains 21 residues. The CDR3 protein is CASSYKLAGAPATTSYNEQFF. The CDR3 DNA reads TGTGCCAGCAGTTACAAACTAGCGGGGGCCCCGGCCACCACCTCCTACAATGAGCAGTTCTTC.

This clonotype came up a few times. This rearrangement joins TRBV6-1 to TRBJ2-7; no reliable D call. Germline V gives CDR1 MNHNS, CDR2 SASEGT. Trimming left V 3 bases short and J 0 bases short, with 9 bases between. The CDR3 covers 14 residues. CDR3 DNA: TGTGCCAGCAGTGAGCAGCCCGGCTCCTACGAGCAGTACTTC. Residues: CASSEQPGSYEQYF.

This chain joins TRBV10-3 and TRBJ2-7; the match to TRBD2 covers 7 bases. After removal of 10 bases from V and 5 bases from J, the junction contained 14 bases not matched to a gene. Germline loops: CDR1 ENHRY, CDR2 SYGVKD. CDR3 size: 14 residues. This CDR3 is CATRPGEGHNEQYF. The DNA of the CDR3 is TGTGCCACCAGACCGGGGGAGGGCCACAACGAGCAGTACTTC.

The chain links TRBV11-2 to TRBJ2-3; D is uncertain. Germline V gene lookup returns CDR1 SGHAT and CDR2 FQNNGV. The CDR3 is made up of 15 amino acids. V was shortened by 0 bases and J by 3 bases, with 10 bases between the two germline ends. In DNA form, the CDR3 reads TGTGCCAGCAGCTTAGATCTTATCGGGACAGATACGCAGTATTTT. Amino acids: CASSLDLIGTDTQYF. Full variable domain (outside the CDR3, taken from reference TRBV11-2 and TRBJ2-3): EAGVAQSPRYKIIEKRQSVAFWCNPISGHATLYWYQQILGQGPKLLIQFQNNGVVDDSQLPKDRFSAERLKGVDSTLKIQPAKLEDSAVYLCASSLDLIGTDTQYFGPGTRLTVL.

CDR3 coding DNA: TGTGCCATCAGTGAGGCCATCGGGAATGGGAATTCACCCCTCCACTTT. It yields the protein CAISEAIGNGNSPLHF. This rearrangement joins TRBV10-3 to TRBJ1-6; unclear D gene. The germline V gene encodes CDR1 ENHRY and CDR2 SYGVKD. This CDR3 is 16 amino acids long. V was trimmed by 2 bases and J by 7 bases, leaving 15 bases between them.

Only a few counts were recorded for this clonotype. The chain links TRBV3-1 to TRBJ2-5; 9 nucleotides agree with TRBD2. CDR1 is LGHDT, CDR2 YNNKEL, per germline (reference sequence). This CDR3 is 15 amino acids long. Losses at the gene ends were 4 bases for V and 5 bases for J; bases not matched to a gene: 8. The CDR3 bases are TGTGCCAGCAGCCTCCTAGCGGGGCGCGGGGAGACCCAGTACTTC. Protein product: CASSLLAGRGETQYF.

This clonotype was detected a few times. The V gene is TRBV7-8, the J gene TRBJ2-1; D ambiguous. The CDR3 length is 12 residues. Germline values: CDR1 SGHVS, CDR2 FQNEAQ. V was shortened by 5 bases and J by 12 bases, with 14 bases between the two germline ends. CDR3 in amino acids: CASSLLSLGQFF. The DNA of the CDR3 is TGTGCCAGCAGCCTATTGAGCCTAGGGCAGTTCTTC. The entire variable domain, with the rest obtained from reference TRBV7-8 and TRBJ2-1, is as follows: GAGVSQSPRYKVAKRGQDVALRCDPISGHVSLFWYQQALGQGPEFLTYFQNEAQLDKSGLPSDRFFAERPEGSVSTLKIQRTQQEDSAVYLCASSLLSLGQFFGPGTRLTVL.

This clonotype was observed a few times. The rearrangement uses TRBV7-8 and TRBJ1-4; D gene uncertain. The CDR3 is made up of 15 amino acids. Trimming took off 5 bases at V and 1 base at J, with 11 bases between the two ends. Germline V lookup: CDR1 SGHVS, CDR2 FQNEAQ. CDR3 DNA: TGTGCCAGCAGCGCCTTACTGCTAACTAATGAAAAACTGTTTTTT. This gives the protein CASSALLLTNEKLFF.

This rearrangement joins TRBV7-2 to TRBJ2-7; D tentatively reads TRBD1 or TRBD2 (6 bases each). V lost 0 bases to trimming and J lost 4 bases, with 19 bases between them. CDR1 is SGHTA and CDR2 is FQGNSA in the germline V gene. There are 17 residues in the CDR3. The CDR3 reads CASSLASDMRGDYEQYF. CDR3 nucleotides: TGTGCCAGCAGCTTAGCGTCGGATATGAGGGGGGATTACGAGCAGTACTTC.

This clonotype has only a few counts. The J gene is TRBJ2-3, the V gene TRBV20-1, with TRBD2 identical over 13 bases. Looked up from germline, CDR1 is DFQATT and CDR2 is SNEGSKA (reference sequence). This CDR3 region has 18 residues. V lost 3 bases to trimming and J lost 0 bases; unmatched junction nucleotides: 9. For the CDR3, the DNA is TGCAGTGCTAGTGGACGGACTAGCGGGAGCGCGAGCACAGATACGCAGTATTTT. It yields the protein CSASGRTSGSASTDTQYF.

This clonotype was seen a few times. CDR3 in DNA: TGTGCCAGCAGCCGTACTAGAAGCTCCTACGAGCAGTACTTC. Its protein product is CASSRTRSSYEQYF. The J gene is TRBJ2-7, the V gene TRBV27, with TRBD2 as a possible D gene (5 bases). Germline-derived CDR1 and CDR2 are MNHEY and SMNVEV (reference sequence). The germline V and J ends were trimmed by 6 bases and 0 bases, with 12 bases remaining between them. The CDR3 contains 14 residues.

There are a few counts of this clonotype. The V call is TRBV6-5, the J call TRBJ1-5; weak D call: TRBD1 (5 bases). The CDR3 totals 12 residues. With 5 bases removed from V and 9 bases from J, the gap between germline ends came to 11 bases. Germline V gives CDR1 MNHEY, CDR2 SVGAGI. The CDR3 sequence is CASSPGPRPQHF. The CDR3 DNA reads TGTGCCAGCAGTCCGGGGCCTCGGCCCCAGCATTTT.

A few counts support this clonotype. The gene calls are TRBV20-1 and TRBJ2-5, with D possibly called TRBD1 or TRBD2 (6 bases each). The germline gives CDR1 DFQATT, CDR2 SNEGSKA (reference sequence). Trimming removed 3 bases from V and 6 bases from J, with 14 bases in between. This CDR3 is 13 amino acids long. The chain's CDR3 is CSASMVGGQTQYF. The DNA of the CDR3 is TGCAGTGCTAGTATGGTCGGGGGCCAGACCCAGTACTTC.

In regard to this clonotype: A junction boundary mismatches the germline segment, possibly from a read error. The J gene is TRBJ1-6, the V gene TRBV5-1; 10 bases fit TRBD1. The CDR3 extends over 15 amino acids. Germline CDR1 reads SGHRS; CDR2 reads YFSETQ. The CDR3 DNA sequence: TGCACCAGCAGCCGCGGGGACAGGGGTAATTCACCCCTCCACTTT. It codes for CTSSRGDRGNSPLHF.